The next 5 T cell receptor beta chains were all read from a single sample in a study of T cell responses to AZD1222 COVID-19 vaccine. The assay was immunoSEQ multiplex PCR, and TCRdb's table has in-frame clones only and misses some. The sample shows roughly 150,000 clones, around nine tenths of them seen only once. The sequencing here drew on peripheral blood, taken on day 0 of AZD1222 vaccination. The receptors originated from an adult in good health.

V gene TRBV27 combines with J gene TRBJ2-7; the match to TRBD2 covers 9 bases. After removal of 5 bases from V and 3 bases from J, the junction contained 14 bases not matched to a gene. The CDR3 contains 17 residues. Germline assignment: CDR1 MNHEY and CDR2 SMNVEV (reference sequence). The CDR3 is CASSPRGGLAGIYEQYF. The DNA for the CDR3 is TGTGCCAGCAGTCCAAGGGGGGGGCTAGCGGGAATCTACGAGCAGTACTTC.

The rearrangement links TRBV28 to TRBJ2-7; no clear D. Germline CDR1 and CDR2: MDHEN and SYDVKM. V gave up 2 bases and J gave up 0 bases, with 8 bases separating them. The length of the CDR3 is 14 residues. The DNA for the CDR3 is TGTGCCAGCAGTTTAGGTCGGAGCTCCTACGAGCAGTACTTC. Translating it yields CASSLGRSSYEQYF.

The chain has TRBV12-3 or TRBV12-4 and TRBJ1-1; no clear D gene. V was trimmed by 6 bases and J by 5 bases, leaving 10 bases between them. There are 12 residues in the CDR3. CDR3 region: CASSLWRTEAFF. The CDR3 DNA reads as TGTGCCAGCAGCCTCTGGAGAACTGAAGCTTTCTTT.

The rearrangement uses TRBV4-1 and TRBJ2-5; TRBD1 might be the D (5 bases). Per germline, CDR1 MGHRA and CDR2 YSYEKL. The V end lost 0 bases, the J end lost 0 bases, and 11 bases lay between the germline ends. The CDR3 sequence is 16 residues long. The CDR3 coding sequence is TGCGCCAGCAGCCAAGATGCCCGACAGTACCAAGAGACCCAGTACTTC. This encodes CASSQDARQYQETQYF.

The chain links TRBV9 to TRBJ2-1; 7 bases align to TRBD2. Germline V gene data show CDR1 as SGDLS and CDR2 as YYNGEE. The trim removed 0 bases at V and 2 bases at J, leaving 5 bases unmatched. The CDR3 has 16 amino acids. The CDR3: CASSVDLAETYNEQFF. The CDR3 bases are TGTGCCAGCAGCGTAGATCTAGCGGAGACCTACAATGAGCAGTTCTTC.